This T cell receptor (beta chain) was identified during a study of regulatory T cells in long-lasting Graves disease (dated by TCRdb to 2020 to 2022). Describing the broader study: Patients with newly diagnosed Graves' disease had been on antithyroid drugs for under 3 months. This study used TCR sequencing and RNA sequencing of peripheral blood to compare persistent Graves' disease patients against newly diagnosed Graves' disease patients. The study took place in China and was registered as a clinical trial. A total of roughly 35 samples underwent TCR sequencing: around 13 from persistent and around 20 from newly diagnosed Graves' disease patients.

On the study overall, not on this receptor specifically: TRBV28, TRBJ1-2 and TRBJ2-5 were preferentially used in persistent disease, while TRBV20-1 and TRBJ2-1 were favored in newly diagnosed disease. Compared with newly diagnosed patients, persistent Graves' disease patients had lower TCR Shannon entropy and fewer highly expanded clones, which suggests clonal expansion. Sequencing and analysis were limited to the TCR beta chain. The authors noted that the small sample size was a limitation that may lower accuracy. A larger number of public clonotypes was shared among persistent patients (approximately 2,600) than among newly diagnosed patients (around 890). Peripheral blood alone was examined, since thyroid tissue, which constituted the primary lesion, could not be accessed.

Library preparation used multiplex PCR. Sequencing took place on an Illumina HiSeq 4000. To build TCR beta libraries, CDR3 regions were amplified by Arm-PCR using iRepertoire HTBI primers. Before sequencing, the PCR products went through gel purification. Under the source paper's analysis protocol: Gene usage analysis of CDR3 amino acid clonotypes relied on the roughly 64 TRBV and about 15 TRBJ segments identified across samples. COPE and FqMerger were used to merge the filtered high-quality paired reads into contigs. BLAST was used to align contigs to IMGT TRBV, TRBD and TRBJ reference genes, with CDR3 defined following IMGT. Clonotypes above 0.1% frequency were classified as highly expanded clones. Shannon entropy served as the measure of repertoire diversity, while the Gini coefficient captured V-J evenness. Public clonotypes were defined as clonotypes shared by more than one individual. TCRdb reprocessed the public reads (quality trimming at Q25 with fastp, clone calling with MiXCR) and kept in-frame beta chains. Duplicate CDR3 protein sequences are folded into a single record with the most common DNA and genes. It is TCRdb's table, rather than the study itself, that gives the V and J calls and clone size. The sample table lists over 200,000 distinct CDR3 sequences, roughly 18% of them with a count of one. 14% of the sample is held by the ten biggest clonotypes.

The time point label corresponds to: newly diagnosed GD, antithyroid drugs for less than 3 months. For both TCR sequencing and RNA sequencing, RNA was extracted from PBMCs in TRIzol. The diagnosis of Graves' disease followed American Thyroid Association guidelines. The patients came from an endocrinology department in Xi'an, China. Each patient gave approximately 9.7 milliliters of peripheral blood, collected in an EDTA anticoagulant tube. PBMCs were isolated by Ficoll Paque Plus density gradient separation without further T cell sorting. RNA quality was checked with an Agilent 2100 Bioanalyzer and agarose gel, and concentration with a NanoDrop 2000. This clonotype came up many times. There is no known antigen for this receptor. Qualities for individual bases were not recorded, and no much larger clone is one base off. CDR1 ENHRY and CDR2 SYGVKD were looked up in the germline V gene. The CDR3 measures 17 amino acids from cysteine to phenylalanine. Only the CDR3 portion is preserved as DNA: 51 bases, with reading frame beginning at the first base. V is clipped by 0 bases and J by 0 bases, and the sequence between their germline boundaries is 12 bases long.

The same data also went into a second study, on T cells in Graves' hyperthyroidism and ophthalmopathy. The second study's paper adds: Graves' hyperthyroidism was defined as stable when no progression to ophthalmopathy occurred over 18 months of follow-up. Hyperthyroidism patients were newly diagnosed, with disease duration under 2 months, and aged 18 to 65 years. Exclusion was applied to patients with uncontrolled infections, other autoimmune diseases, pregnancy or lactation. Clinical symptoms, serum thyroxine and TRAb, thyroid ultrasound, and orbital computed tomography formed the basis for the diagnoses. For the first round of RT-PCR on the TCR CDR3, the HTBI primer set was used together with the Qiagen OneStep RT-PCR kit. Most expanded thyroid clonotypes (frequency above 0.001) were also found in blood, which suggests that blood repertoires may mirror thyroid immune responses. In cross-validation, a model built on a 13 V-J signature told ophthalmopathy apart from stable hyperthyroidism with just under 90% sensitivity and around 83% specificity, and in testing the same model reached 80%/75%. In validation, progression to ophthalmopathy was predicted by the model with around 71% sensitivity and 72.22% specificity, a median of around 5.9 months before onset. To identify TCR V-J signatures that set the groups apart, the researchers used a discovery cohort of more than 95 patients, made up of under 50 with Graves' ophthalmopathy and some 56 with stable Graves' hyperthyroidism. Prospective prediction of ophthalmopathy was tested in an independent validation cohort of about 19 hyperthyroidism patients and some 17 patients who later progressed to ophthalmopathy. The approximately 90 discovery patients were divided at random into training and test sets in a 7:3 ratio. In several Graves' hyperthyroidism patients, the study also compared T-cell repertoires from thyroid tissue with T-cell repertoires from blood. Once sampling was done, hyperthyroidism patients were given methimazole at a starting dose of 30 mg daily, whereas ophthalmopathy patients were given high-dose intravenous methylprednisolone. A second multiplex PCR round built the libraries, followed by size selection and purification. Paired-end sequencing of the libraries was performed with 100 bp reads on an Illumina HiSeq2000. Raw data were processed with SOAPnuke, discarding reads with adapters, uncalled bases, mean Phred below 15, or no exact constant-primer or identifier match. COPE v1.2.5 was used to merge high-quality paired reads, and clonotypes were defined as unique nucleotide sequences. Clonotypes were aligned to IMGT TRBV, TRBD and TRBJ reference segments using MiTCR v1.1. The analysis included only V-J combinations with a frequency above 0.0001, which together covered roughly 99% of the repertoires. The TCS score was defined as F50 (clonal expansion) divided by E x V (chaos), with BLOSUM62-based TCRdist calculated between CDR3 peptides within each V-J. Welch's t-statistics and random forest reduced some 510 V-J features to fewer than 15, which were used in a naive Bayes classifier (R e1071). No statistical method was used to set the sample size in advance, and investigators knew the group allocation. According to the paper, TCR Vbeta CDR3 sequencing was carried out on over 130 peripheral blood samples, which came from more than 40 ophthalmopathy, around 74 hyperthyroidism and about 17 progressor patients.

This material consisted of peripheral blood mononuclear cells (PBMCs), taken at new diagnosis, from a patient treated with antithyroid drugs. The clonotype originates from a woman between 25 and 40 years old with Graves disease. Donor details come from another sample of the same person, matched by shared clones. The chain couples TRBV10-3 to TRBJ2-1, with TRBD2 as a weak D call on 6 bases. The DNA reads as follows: TGTGCCATCAGTGAGTCGACGGGGGTCAGCTCCTACAATGAGCAGTTCTTC. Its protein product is CAISESTGVSSYNEQFF.